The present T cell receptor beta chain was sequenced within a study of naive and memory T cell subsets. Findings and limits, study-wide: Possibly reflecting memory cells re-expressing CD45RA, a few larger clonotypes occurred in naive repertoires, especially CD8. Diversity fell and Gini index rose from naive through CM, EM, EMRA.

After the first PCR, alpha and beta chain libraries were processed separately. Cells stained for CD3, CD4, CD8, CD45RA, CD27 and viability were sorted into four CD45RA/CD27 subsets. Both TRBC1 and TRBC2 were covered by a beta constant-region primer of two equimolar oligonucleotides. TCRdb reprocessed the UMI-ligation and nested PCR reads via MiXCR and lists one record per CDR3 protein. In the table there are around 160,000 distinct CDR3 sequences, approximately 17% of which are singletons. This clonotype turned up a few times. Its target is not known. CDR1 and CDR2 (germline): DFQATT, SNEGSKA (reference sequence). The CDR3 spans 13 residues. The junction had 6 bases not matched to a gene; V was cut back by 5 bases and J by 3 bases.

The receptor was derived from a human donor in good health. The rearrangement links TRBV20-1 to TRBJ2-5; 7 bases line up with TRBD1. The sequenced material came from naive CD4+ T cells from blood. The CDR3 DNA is TGCAGTGCTGCCCCGGGACAGAAAGAGACCCAGTACTTC. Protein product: CSAAPGQKETQYF.